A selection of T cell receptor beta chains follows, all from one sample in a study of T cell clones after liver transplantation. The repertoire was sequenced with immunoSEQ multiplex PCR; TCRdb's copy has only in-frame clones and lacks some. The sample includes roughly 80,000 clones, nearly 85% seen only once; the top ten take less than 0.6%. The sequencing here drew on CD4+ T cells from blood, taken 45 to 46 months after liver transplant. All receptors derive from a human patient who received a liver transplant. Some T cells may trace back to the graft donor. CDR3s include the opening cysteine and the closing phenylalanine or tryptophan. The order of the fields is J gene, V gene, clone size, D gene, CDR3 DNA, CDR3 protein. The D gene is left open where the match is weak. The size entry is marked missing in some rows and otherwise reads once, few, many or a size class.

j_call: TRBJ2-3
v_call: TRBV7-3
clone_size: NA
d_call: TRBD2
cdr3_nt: TGTGCCAGCAGCTTAAGGGTAGCGGGAGGGCCAGATACGCAGTATTTT
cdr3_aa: CASSLRVAGGPDTQYF

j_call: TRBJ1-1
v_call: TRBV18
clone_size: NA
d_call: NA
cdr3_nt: TGTGCCAGCTCACCTTCCGCGGGGTTGAACACTGAAGCTTTCTTT
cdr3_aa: CASSPSAGLNTEAFF

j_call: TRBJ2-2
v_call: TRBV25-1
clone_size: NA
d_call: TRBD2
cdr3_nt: TGTGCCAGCAGTGAATGGGCCGCGGGAGGAGGGGAGCTGTTTTTT
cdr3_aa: CASSEWAAGGGELFF

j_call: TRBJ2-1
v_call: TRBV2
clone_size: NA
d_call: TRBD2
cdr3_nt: TGTGCCAGCAGTTACTCAGGACTAGCGGGAGTCTACAATGAGCAGTTCTTC
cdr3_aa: CASSYSGLAGVYNEQFF

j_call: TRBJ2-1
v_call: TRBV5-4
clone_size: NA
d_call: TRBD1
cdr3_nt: TGTGCCAGCAGCTTACGGACAGGGTACAATGAGCAGTTCTTC
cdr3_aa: CASSLRTGYNEQFF

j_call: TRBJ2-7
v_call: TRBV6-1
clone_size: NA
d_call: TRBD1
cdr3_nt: TGTGCCAGCACTCGACAGGGCGAGCAGTACTTC
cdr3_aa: CASTRQGEQYF

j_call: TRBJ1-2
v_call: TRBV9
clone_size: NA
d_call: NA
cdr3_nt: TGTGCCAGCAGCGCTGGTGGGAGGGCGGACTATGGCTACACCTTC
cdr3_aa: CASSAGGRADYGYTF

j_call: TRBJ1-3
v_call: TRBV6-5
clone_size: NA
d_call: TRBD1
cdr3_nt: TGTGCCAGCAGTTCTCGGACAGGGTATGGAAACACCATATATTTT
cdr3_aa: CASSSRTGYGNTIYF

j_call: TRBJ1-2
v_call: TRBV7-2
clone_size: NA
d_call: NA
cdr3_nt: TGTGCCAGCAGCTTAGGGACAGCTAACTATGGCTACACCTTC
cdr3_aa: CASSLGTANYGYTF

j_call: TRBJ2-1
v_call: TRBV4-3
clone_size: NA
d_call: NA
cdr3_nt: TGCGCCAGCAGCCAAGATCTGGCGGGACAGCTCTATCCTACCTCCTACAATGAGCAGTTCTTC
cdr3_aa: CASSQDLAGQLYPTSYNEQFF

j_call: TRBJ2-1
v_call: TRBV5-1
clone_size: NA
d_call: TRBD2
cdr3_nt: TGCGCCAGCAGCGGCGGCCGCGGGACTAGCGGGTTGGACAATGAGCAGTTCTTC
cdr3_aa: CASSGGRGTSGLDNEQFF

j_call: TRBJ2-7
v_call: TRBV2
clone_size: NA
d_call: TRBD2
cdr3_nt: TGTGCCAGCAGGCCGATTAGCGGGAGGTCCGACGAGCAGTACTTC
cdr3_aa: CASRPISGRSDEQYF

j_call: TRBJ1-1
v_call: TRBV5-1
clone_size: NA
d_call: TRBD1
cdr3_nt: TGCGCCAGCAGCCCAGGGACAGCTAACACTGAAGCTTTCTTT
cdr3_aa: CASSPGTANTEAFF

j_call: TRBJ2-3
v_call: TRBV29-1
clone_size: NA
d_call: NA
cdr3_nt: TGCAGCGTTGTTTGGCTGAGCGGGACAGATACGCAGTATTTT
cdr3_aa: CSVVWLSGTDTQYF

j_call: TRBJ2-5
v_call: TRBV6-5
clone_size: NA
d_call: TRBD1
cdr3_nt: TGTGCCAGCAGCCGGACAGGCCTTCAAGAGACCCAGTACTTC
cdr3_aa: CASSRTGLQETQYF

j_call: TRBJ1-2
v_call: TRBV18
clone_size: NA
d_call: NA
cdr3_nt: TGTGCCAGCTCACCTAGAGACGGGATCTATGGCTACACCTTC
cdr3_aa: CASSPRDGIYGYTF

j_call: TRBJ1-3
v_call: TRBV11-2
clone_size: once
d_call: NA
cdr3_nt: TGTGCCAGCACCCCGGCGGGGGGCGCGGGGGGAAACACCATATATTTT
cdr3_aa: CASTPAGGAGGNTIYF

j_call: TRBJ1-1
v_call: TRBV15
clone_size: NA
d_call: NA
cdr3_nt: TGTGCCACCAGCCCCCGTTTGACTGAAGCTTTCTTT
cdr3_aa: CATSPRLTEAFF

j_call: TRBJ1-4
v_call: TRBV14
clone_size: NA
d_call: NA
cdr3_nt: TGTGCCAGCAGCACATCGAAGGGCCGAGAAAAACTGTTTTTT
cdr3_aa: CASSTSKGREKLFF

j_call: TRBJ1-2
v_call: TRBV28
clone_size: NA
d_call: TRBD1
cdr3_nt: TGTGCCAGCAGCCTGCCCGGGACAGGGGGCGATGGTGGCTACACCTTC
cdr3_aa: CASSLPGTGGDGGYTF

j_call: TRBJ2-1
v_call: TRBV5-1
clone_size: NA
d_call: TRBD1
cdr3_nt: TGCGCCAGCAGCCCTGGGGACAGCATAAATGAGCAGTTCTTC
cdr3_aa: CASSPGDSINEQFF

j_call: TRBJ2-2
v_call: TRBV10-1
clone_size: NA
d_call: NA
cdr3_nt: TGCGCCAGCAGTGGAATACGCGGGACCGGGGAGCTGTTTTTT
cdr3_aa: CASSGIRGTGELFF

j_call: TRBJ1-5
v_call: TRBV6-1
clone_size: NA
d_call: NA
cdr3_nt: TGTGCCAGCAGTTGGGGGAGGGGACATCAGCCCCAGCATTTT
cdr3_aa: CASSWGRGHQPQHF

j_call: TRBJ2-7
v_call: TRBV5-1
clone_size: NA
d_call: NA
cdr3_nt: TGCGCCAGCAGCTTGGCCAGCCAATCCTACGAGCAGTACTTC
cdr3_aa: CASSLASQSYEQYF

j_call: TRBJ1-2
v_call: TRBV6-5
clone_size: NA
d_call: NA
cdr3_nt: TGTGCCAGCAACCCCATACGGGCCGGCTATGGCTACACCTTC
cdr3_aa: CASNPIRAGYGYTF